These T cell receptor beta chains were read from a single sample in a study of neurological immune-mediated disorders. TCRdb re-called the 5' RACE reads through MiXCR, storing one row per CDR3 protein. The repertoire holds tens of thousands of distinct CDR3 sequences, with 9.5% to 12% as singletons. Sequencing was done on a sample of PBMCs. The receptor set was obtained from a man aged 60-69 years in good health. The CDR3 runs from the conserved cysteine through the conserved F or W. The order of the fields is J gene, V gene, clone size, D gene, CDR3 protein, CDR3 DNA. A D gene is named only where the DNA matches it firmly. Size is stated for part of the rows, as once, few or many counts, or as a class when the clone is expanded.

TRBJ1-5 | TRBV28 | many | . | CASSSAVVGNQPQHF | TGTGCCAGCAGCTCCGCGGTTGTGGGCAATCAGCCCCAGCATTTT
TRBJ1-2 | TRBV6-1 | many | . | CASCPNLDGYTF | TGTGCCAGCTGCCCCAACCTAGATGGCTACACCTTC
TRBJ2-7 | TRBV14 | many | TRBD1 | CASSQGTGSLHEQYF | TGTGCCAGCAGCCAAGGGACAGGGAGCCTCCACGAGCAGTACTTC
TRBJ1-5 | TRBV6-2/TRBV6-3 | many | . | CASSYVSGGQPQHF | TGTGCCAGCAGTTACGTCTCGGGGGGTCAGCCCCAGCATTTT
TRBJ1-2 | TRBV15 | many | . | CATSPRNRGNYGYTF | TGTGCCACCAGCCCCCGGAACAGAGGAAACTATGGCTACACCTTC
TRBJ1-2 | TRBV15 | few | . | CATSRDSYGYTF | TGTGCCACCAGCAGAGATTCGTATGGCTACACCTTC
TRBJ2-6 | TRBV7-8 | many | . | CASRSGGTSGANVLTF | TGTGCCAGCAGGTCAGGGGGGACCTCTGGGGCCAACGTCCTGACTTTC
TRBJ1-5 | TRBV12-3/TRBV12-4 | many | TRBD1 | CASSSRQGGNQPQHF | TGTGCCAGCAGTTCACGACAGGGAGGCAATCAGCCCCAGCATTTT
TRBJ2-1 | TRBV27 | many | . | CASQPASSYNEQFF | TGTGCCAGCCAACCAGCGTCCTCCTACAATGAGCAGTTCTTC
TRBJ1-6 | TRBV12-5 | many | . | CASGLPNSPLHF | TGTGCTAGTGGCCTTCCTAATTCACCCCTCCACTTT
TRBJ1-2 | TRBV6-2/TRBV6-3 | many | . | CASSPGDYGYTF | TGTGCCAGTTCGCCCGGAGACTATGGCTACACCTTC
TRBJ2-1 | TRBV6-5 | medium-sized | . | CAVRQTYNEQFF | TGTGCCGTGCGGCAGACCTACAATGAGCAGTTCTTC
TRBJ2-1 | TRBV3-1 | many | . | CASSQDALTLWQFF | TGTGCCAGCAGCCAAGATGCTCTCACCCTTTGGCAGTTCTTC
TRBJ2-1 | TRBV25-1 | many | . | CASSDAPGQFF | TGTGCCAGCAGTGATGCGCCAGGGCAGTTCTTC
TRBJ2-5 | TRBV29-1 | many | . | CSVEDPPGRRETQYF | TGCAGCGTTGAAGATCCGCCGGGGCGCCGGGAGACCCAGTACTTC
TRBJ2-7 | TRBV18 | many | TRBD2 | CASSQAGGSPYEQYF | TGTGCCAGCTCCCAGGCGGGGGGCTCCCCCTACGAGCAGTACTTC
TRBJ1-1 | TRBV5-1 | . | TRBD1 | CSSSGQGETEAFF | TGCTCCAGCAGCGGACAGGGGGAGACTGAAGCTTTCTTT
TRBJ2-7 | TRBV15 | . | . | CATSRDPGSSYEQYF | TGTGCCACCAGCAGAGATCCAGGCAGCTCCTACGAGCAGTACTTC
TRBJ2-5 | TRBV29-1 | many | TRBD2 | CSVSLAGGQETQYF | TGCAGCGTGAGCCTAGCGGGGGGACAAGAGACCCAGTACTTC
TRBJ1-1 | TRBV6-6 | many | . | CASSPLSVAQSRNTEAFF | TGTGCCAGCAGCCCCCTCTCCGTCGCCCAGTCGCGGAACACTGAAGCTTTCTTT
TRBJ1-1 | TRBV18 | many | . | CATILGVFNTEAFF | TGTGCCACCATTCTGGGGGTTTTTAACACTGAAGCTTTCTTT
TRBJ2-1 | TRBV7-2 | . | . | CASSLVTTLYNEQFF | TGTGCCAGCAGCTTAGTGACGACCCTCTACAATGAGCAGTTCTTC
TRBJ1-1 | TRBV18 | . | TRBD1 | CASSPLQGAKGETEAFF | TGTGCCAGCTCACCGTTACAGGGGGCGAAGGGGGAGACTGAAGCTTTCTTT
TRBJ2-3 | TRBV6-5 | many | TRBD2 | CASSNSGGLTDTQYF | TGTGCCAGCAGTAATAGCGGGGGACTCACAGATACGCAGTATTTT
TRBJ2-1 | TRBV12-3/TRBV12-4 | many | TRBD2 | CASSTGTSGYNEQFF | TGTGCCAGCAGCACCGGGACTAGCGGTTACAATGAGCAGTTCTTC
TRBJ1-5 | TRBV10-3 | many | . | CAISEEGPQHF | TGTGCCATCAGTGAAGAGGGTCCCCAGCATTTT
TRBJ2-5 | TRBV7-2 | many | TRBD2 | CASSRLAGETQYF | TGTGCCAGCAGCCGACTAGCGGGGGAGACCCAGTACTTC
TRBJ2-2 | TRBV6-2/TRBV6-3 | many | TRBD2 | CASRTGGANTGELFF | TGTGCCAGCAGGACTGGGGGGGCGAACACCGGGGAGCTGTTTTTT
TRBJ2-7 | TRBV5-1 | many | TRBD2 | CASSPVGLGPREQYF | TGCGCCAGCTCCCCCGTGGGACTAGGACCGCGGGAGCAGTACTTC
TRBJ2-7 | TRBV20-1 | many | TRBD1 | CSARDRASYEQYF | TGCAGTGCTAGGGACAGGGCCTCCTACGAGCAGTACTTC
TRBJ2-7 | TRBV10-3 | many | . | CAISHARDTYEQYF | TGTGCCATCAGTCACGCCCGGGACACCTACGAGCAGTACTTC
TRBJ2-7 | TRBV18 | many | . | CASSPGIEQVFWEQYF | TGTGCCAGCTCACCAGGTATTGAACAGGTTTTTTGGGAGCAGTACTTC
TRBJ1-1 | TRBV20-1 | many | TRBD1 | CSGETGALNTEAFF | TGCAGTGGGGAGACAGGGGCCTTAAACACTGAAGCTTTCTTT
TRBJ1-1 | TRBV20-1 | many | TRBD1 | CSARGSTGGNREAFF | TGCAGTGCTAGAGGATCGACAGGGGGCAATAGGGAAGCTTTCTTT
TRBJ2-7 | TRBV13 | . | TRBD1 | CASSVRTGVPYEQYF | TGTGCCAGCAGCGTACGGACAGGGGTCCCCTACGAGCAGTACTTC
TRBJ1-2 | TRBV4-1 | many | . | CASSQGNYGYTF | TGCGCCAGCAGCCAAGGTAACTACGGCTACACCTTC
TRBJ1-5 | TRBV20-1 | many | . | CSARDQQGRGRPQHF | TGCAGTGCTAGAGATCAACAGGGACGGGGGCGGCCCCAGCATTTT
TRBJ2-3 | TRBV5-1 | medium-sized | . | CASSLGDSTDTQYF | TGCGCCAGCAGCTTGGGGGACAGCACAGATACGCAGTATTTT
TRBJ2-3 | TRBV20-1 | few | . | CSAVDGLKRTDTQYF | TGCAGTGCCGTGGACGGACTAAAAAGAACAGATACGCAGTATTTT
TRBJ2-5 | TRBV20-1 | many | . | CSARIYTQETQYF | TGCAGTGCTAGAATCTACACGCAAGAGACCCAGTACTTC
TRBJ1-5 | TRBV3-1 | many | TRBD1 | CASSLQGTGNQPQHF | TGTGCCAGCAGCCTACAGGGGACGGGCAATCAGCCCCAGCATTTT
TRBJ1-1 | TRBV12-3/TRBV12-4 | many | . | CASSLLGVNTEAFF | TGTGCCAGCAGTTTACTAGGCGTGAACACTGAAGCTTTCTTT
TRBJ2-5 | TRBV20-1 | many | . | CSVPPGQVQETQYF | TGCAGTGTACCCCCGGGGCAGGTCCAAGAGACCCAGTACTTC
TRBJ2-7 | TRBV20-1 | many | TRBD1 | CSASPPQGIHSYEQYF | TGCAGTGCTAGTCCCCCACAGGGGATCCACTCCTACGAGCAGTACTTC
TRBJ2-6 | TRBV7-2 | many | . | CASRPGSSGANVLTF | TGTGCCAGCAGACCAGGATCCTCTGGGGCCAACGTCCTGACTTTC
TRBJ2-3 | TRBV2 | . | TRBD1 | CASSRDRGDTQYF | TGTGCCAGCAGCCGGGACAGGGGCGATACGCAGTATTTT
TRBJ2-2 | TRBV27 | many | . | CASAGGTGELFF | TGTGCCAGCGCTGGGGGGACCGGGGAGCTGTTTTTT
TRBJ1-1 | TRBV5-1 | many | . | CASSFRGPNTEAFF | TGCGCCAGCAGCTTCCGGGGACCGAACACTGAAGCTTTCTTT
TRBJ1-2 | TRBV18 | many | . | CASSPQSQGLEDGYTF | TGTGCCAGCTCACCACAGTCACAGGGACTCGAGGATGGCTACACCTTC